Following are 27 T cell receptor beta chains from one sample sequenced in a study of post-analysis software for immune sequencing data. TCR beta cDNA libraries included unique molecular identifiers. TCRdb re-called the PCR reads with MiXCR, one entry per CDR3 protein. The sample lists 180,000 or so distinct CDR3 sequences; approximately 30% were seen once. Study results and limitations: Elevated frequency relative to controls characterized several TRBV segments in patients, TRBV5-6, TRBV5-1 and TRBV20-1 among them.

No antigen is known for these receptors. Sequences were obtained from blood. The source is a girl under 18 with multiple sclerosis.

The chain employs TRBV12-3 or TRBV12-4 and TRBJ1-1; D remains ambiguous. This CDR3 is built from 15 residues. The V end was cut by 0 bases, the J end by 0 bases, with 8 bases between. CDR3 sequence: CASSLAARVNTEAFF. The CDR3, as DNA: TGTGCCAGCAGTTTAGCCGCCAGAGTGAACACTGAAGCTTTCTTT.

This chain joins TRBV5-1 and TRBJ2-1, with unresolved D. CDR1 is SGHRS and CDR2 is YFSETQ in the germline V gene. This CDR3 spans 13 amino acids. Trimming took 1 base from V and 10 from J, leaving 12 bases between them. The CDR3 bases are TGCGCCAGCAGCTTGAGTGGTTTTTCGGAGCAGTTCTTC. Translated: CASSLSGFSEQFF.

This clonotype showed up many times. The chain employs TRBV29-1 and TRBJ1-2; 8 bases agree with TRBD1. Germline values: CDR1 SQVTM, CDR2 ANQGSEA. CDR3 length: 16 amino acids. The junction had 11 bases not matched to a gene; V was cut back by 3 bases and J by 2 bases. The CDR3 sequence: CSVEGAYRGKNYGYTF. As DNA, the CDR3 is TGCAGCGTTGAGGGGGCCTACAGGGGGAAAAACTATGGCTACACCTTC.

Ten or more counts support this clonotype. The CDR3 DNA reads as TGTGCCAGCAGGCAAAGTTTTGGAGATATGAACACTGAAGCTTTCTTT. Amino acid sequence: CASRQSFGDMNTEAFF. This sequence joins TRBV7-9 and TRBJ1-1; D is uncertain. Deletions cut 6 bases from V and 0 bases from J, with 17 bases between. Germline CDR1 SEHNR, CDR2 FQNEAQ (reference sequence). The CDR3 has 16 amino acids.

This clonotype showed up many times. The CDR3 DNA sequence: TGTGCCAGTAGGACAGTAGATTCACCCCTCCACTTT. Its protein product is CASRTVDSPLHF. This chain joins TRBV12-3 or TRBV12-4 and TRBJ1-6; possibly TRBD1 for D (6 bases). V was shortened by 9 bases and J by 8 bases, with 11 bases between the two germline ends. This CDR3 has 12 amino acids.

This chain links TRBV29-1 with TRBJ2-1; D uncertain. The CDR3 loop spans 14 amino acids. Germline CDR1 reads SQVTM; CDR2 reads ANQGSEA. Between the trimmed V and J ends, which lost 4 bases and 4 bases, there was a span of 14 bases. The CDR3 DNA reads TGCAGCGTTGTGTGGGGTCCCAGGTACAATGAGCAGTTCTTC. Its translation is CSVVWGPRYNEQFF.

There are a few counts of this clonotype. V is TRBV12-3 or TRBV12-4 and J is TRBJ1-1, with D tentatively TRBD1 (5 bases). With 5 bases removed from V and 5 bases from J, the gap between germline ends came to 18 bases. The CDR3 consists of 15 residues. CDR3 bases: TGTGCCAGCAGTCCGTTGACAGAGGCCAAAACTGAAGCTTTCTTT. Its protein product is CASSPLTEAKTEAFF.

This clonotype was counted ten times or more. The chain combines TRBV12-3 or TRBV12-4 with TRBJ2-3; 8 bases agree with TRBD1. J was trimmed by 2 bases and V by 6 bases; bases with no gene match: 10. The length of the CDR3 is 16 residues. CDR3 in DNA: TGTGCCAGCAGCCTAGACAGGGGCCCTATCACAGATACGCAGTATTTT. Its protein is CASSLDRGPITDTQYF.

Note on this clonotype: An end of the junction differs from the germline gene, which may be a read error. This chain uses TRBV7-2 with TRBJ2-7, with D possibly being TRBD1 (6 bases). Germline V gene lookup returns CDR1 SGHTA and CDR2 FQGNSA. The CDR3 consists of 16 residues. CDR3 region: CVSSLAQGRGREIQYF. In nucleotides, the CDR3 is TGTGTCAGCAGCTTAGCGCAGGGCAGGGGAAGGGAGATCCAGTACTTC.

This clonotype was found many times. V usage is TRBV28 and J usage is TRBJ2-7; 8 bases are a match to TRBD1. Per germline, CDR1 MDHEN and CDR2 SYDVKM. The J segment lost 1 base and the V segment lost 2 bases, leaving 7 bases of the junction unmatched. CDR3 length: 16 residues. CDR3 DNA sequence: TGTGCCAGCAGTTTAGGGCCCCAGGGGGCGTCCTACGAGCAGTACTTC. Translation: CASSLGPQGASYEQYF.

The J gene is TRBJ2-7, the V gene TRBV6-5; 10 bases fit TRBD2. The DNA end lines up better with TRBJ2-5; the J call may be wrong. Per germline, CDR1 MNHEY and CDR2 SVGAGI. CDR3 length equals 15 residues. CDR3 sequence: CASSQAGGPEETQYF. CDR3 sequence (DNA): TGTGCCAGCAGCCAAGCGGGAGGGCCGGAGGAGACCCAGTACTTC.

Note on this clonotype: A much larger clone lies one base from this, so it may be a read error. CDR3 residues: CSVDQGNIQCF. The CDR3 coding sequence is TGCAGCGTTGATCAGGGAAACATTCAGTGCTTC. The chain couples TRBV29-1 to TRBJ2-4, with D possibly matching TRBD1 (5 bases). CDR1 is SQVTM and CDR2 is ANQGSEA in the germline V gene. This CDR3 spans 11 amino acids.

The V gene is TRBV10-3, the J gene TRBJ2-1, with no clear D. Per germline, CDR1 ENHRY and CDR2 SYGVKD. This CDR3 is 11 amino acids long. Trimming cost V 3 bases and J 10 bases, with 7 bases left between them. CDR3 sequence reads: CAISDRYEQFF. CDR3 coding DNA: TGTGCCATCAGTGACCGATACGAGCAGTTCTTC.

Remarks on this clonotype: This may arise from a read error, as a much more abundant clone is one base away. The chain employs TRBV7-2 and TRBJ2-1; TRBD2 aligns across 7 bases. The CDR3 has 15 residues. The germline gives CDR1 SGHTA, CDR2 FQGNSA. V shed 5 bases, J shed 5 bases, and the junction held 9 bases outside the gene matches. As DNA, the CDR3 is TGTGCCAGCAGCCATCGACTAGCCTACAACAATGAGCAGTTCTTC. It yields the protein CASSHRLAYNNEQFF.

Concerning this clonotype itself: This may come from a read error, since a much larger clone is one base off. The chain has TRBV2 and TRBJ2-7; D is possibly TRBD1 or TRBD2 (5 bases each). With the DNA end fitting TRBJ2-5 better, the J assignment may be wrong. The CDR3 covers 14 residues. Germline V gives CDR1 SNHLY, CDR2 FYNNEI. The CDR3, as DNA: TGTGCCAGCAAATCAACCGGGACGGGAGAGACCCAGTACTTC. Translated, it gives CASKSTGTGETQYF.

As concerns this clonotype: A read error may explain this, as a much larger clone is one base away. The V and J genes are TRBV20-1 and TRBJ1-2, with a tentative D call TRBD1 (6 bases). Germline V gene sequence: CDR1 DFQATT, CDR2 SNEGSKA (reference sequence). This CDR3 has 12 amino acids. Written as DNA, the CDR3 is TGCGGTGCTATGGACAGAAACTATGGCTACACCTTC. Translation: CGAMDRNYGYTF.

On this clonotype itself: With a much larger clone just one base away, this may be a read error. V usage is TRBV20-1 and J usage is TRBJ2-1; D not certain. The closer fit of TRBJ2-7 to the DNA end suggests the J call may be wrong. This CDR3 is built from 13 residues. Germline V CDR1 and CDR2: DFQATT, SNEGSKA (reference sequence). The CDR3 here is CSARISSYNEQYF. The DNA for the CDR3 is TGCAGTGCCAGGATAAGCTCCTACAATGAGCAGTACTTC.

In regard to this clonotype: A much larger clone differs from this one at a single base, so this may be a read error. This chain connects TRBV29-1 to TRBJ2-1; D not certain. This CDR3 has 11 amino acids. Trimming pared 7 bases from V and 10 bases from J, leaving 14 bases between. Germline V gene sequence: CDR1 SQVTM, CDR2 ANQGSEA. The CDR3 bases are TGCAGCGGTACCCAGAGTCTCGAGCAGTTCTTC. It is translated as CSGTQSLEQFF.

There are a few counts of this clonotype. The V and J genes are TRBV5-1 and TRBJ1-1; 7 positions agree with TRBD1. After removal of 2 bases from V and 7 bases from J, the junction contained 5 bases not matched to a gene. Germline CDR1 reads SGHRS; CDR2 reads YFSETQ. This CDR3 has 13 amino acids. Written as DNA, the CDR3 is TGCGCCAGCAGCTTCATCCGGGACAGTGAAGCTTTCTTT. Residues: CASSFIRDSEAFF.

This clonotype was detected ten times or more. This chain uses TRBV10-3 with TRBJ2-6; 7 nucleotides match TRBD1. Germline CDR1 and CDR2: ENHRY and SYGVKD. The trim removed 10 bases at V and 0 bases at J, leaving 3 bases unmatched. This CDR3 contains 14 residues. CDR3 sequence (DNA): TGTGCCAACCGGGACAGCTCTGGGGCCAACGTCCTGACTTTC. Its protein product is CANRDSSGANVLTF.

A note on this clonotype: Germline and junction disagree at one end, which may indicate a read error. V usage is TRBV4-1 and J usage is TRBJ2-5; D is uncertain. This CDR3 has 13 amino acids. The germline gives CDR1 MGHRA, CDR2 YSYEKL. The CDR3 region has the DNA TGCGCCAGCAGCTACGGTCCAGAAGAGACCCAGTGCTTC. Its protein is CASSYGPEETQCF.

The chain joins TRBV6-6 to TRBJ1-1; no firm D call. In germline, CDR1 is MNHNY, CDR2 SVGAGI (reference sequence). This CDR3 spans 14 amino acids. Trimming took 6 bases from V and 0 from J, leaving 11 bases between them. CDR3 residues: CASRLGVMNTEAFF. Here the CDR3 DNA reads TGTGCCAGCAGACTGGGTGTTATGAACACTGAAGCTTTCTTT.

This chain uses TRBV24-1 with TRBJ2-2; D call uncertain. The CDR3 covers 14 residues. V was cut by 5 bases and J by 3 bases, with 9 bases left in between. Germline CDR1 KGHDR, CDR2 SFDVKD. Written as DNA, the CDR3 is TGTGCCACCAGTGGGCGGTCCTACACCGGGGAGCTGTTTTTT. Protein: CATSGRSYTGELFF.

CDR3 protein: CASSSGEGETQYF. In DNA form, the CDR3 reads TGTGCCAGCAGTTCCGGGGAGGGGGAGACCCAGTACTTC. The rearrangement uses TRBV28 and TRBJ2-5; 7 nucleotides agree with TRBD2. Germline lookup yields CDR1 MDHEN and CDR2 SYDVKM. This CDR3 has 13 residues. The J segment lost 5 bases and the V segment lost 4 bases, leaving 4 bases of the junction unmatched.

The chain combines TRBV12-3 or TRBV12-4 with TRBJ1-5; D call uncertain. This CDR3 contains 18 residues. Trimming stripped 6 bases from V and 2 bases from J, with 23 bases between. The CDR3 nucleotides read TGTGCCAGCAGCTCCTGGAGGGATCCCACCTTTGGCAATCAGCCCCAGCATTTT. It codes for CASSSWRDPTFGNQPQHF.

The sample holds many counts of this clonotype. The chain is built from TRBV5-1 and TRBJ2-3, with a weak D call TRBD1 (7 bases). Germline CDR1 reads SGHRS; CDR2 reads YFSETQ. V dropped 2 bases and J dropped 0 bases, with 16 bases sitting between them. The CDR3 contains 17 residues. The CDR3: CASSLQPGGGSTDTQYF. In DNA form, the CDR3 reads TGCGCCAGCAGCTTACAGCCAGGGGGAGGAAGCACAGATACGCAGTATTTT. The full variable domain, rest sourced from reference TRBV5-1 and TRBJ2-3, is KAGVTQTPRYLIKTRGQQVTLSCSPISGHRSVSWYQQTPGQGLQFLFEYFSETQRNKGNFPGRFSGRQFSNSRSEMNVSTLELGDSALYLCASSLQPGGGSTDTQYFGPGTRLTVL.

DNA of the CDR3: TGTGCCAGCAGCCCAACCAGCCCGGCAGGGTTTAACGGGGCCAACGTCCTGACTTTC. It yields the protein CASSPTSPAGFNGANVLTF. The V and J genes are TRBV28 and TRBJ2-6, with TRBD1 as a possible D gene (5 bases). CDR3 length: 19 residues. Per germline, CDR1 MDHEN and CDR2 SYDVKM. Trimming removed 6 bases from V and 4 bases from J, with 25 bases in between.